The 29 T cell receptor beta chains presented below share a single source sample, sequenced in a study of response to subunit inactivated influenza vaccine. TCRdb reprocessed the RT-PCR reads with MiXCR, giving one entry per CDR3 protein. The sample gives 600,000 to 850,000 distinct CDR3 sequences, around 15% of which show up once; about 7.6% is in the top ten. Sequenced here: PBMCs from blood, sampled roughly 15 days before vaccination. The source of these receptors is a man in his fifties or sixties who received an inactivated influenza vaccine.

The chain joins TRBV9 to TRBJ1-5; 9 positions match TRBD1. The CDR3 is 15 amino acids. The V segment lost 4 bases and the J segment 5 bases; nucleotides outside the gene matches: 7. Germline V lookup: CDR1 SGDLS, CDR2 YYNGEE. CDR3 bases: TGTGCCAGCAGCCCCGGGACAGGGTTCTATCAGCCCCAGCATTTT. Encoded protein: CASSPGTGFYQPQHF.

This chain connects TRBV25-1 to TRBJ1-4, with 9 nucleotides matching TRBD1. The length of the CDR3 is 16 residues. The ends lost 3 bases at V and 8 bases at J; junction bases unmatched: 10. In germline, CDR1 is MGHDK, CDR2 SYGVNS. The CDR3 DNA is TGTGCCAGCAGTGACCGGAGGGACAGGGAAGAGGAAAAACTGTTTTTT. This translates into CASSDRRDREEEKLFF.

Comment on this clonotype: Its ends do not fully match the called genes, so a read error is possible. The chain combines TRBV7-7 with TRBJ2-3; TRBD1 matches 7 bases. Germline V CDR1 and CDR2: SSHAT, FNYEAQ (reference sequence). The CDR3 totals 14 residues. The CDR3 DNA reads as TGTGCTAGCAGCTCGGGACAGTTAGGGGGTACGCAGTATTTT. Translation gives CASSSGQLGGTQYF. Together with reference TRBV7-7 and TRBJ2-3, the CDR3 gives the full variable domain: GAGVSQSPRYKVTKRGQDVTLRCDPISSHATLYWYQQALGQGPEFLTYFNYEAQPDKSGLPSDRFSAERPEGSISTLTIQRTEQRDSAMYRCASSSGQLGGTQYFGPGTRLTVL.

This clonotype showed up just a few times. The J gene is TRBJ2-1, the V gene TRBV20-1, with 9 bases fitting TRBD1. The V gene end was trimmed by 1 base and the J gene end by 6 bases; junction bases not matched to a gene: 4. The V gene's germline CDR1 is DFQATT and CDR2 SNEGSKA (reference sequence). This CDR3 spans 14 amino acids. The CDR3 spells CSARVGTGPNEQFF. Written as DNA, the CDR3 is TGCAGTGCTAGAGTCGGGACAGGGCCCAATGAGCAGTTCTTC.

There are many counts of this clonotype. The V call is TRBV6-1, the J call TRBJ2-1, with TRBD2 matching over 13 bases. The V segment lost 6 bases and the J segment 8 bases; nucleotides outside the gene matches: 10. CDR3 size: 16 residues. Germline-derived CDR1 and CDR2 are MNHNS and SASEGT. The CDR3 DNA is TGTGCCAGCAGACTTGGACTAGCGGGAGTAGTGGATGAGCAGTTCTTC. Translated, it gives CASRLGLAGVVDEQFF.

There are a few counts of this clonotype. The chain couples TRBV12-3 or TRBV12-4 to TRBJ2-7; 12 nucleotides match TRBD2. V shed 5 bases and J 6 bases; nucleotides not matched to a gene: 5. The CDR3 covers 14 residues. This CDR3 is CASSPRTSGIEQYF. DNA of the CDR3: TGTGCCAGCAGTCCCAGGACTAGCGGGATCGAGCAGTACTTC.

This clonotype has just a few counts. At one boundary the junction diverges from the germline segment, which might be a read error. CDR3 nucleotide sequence: TGTGCCAGCAATTTAGCGGGAGTGGGTGAGCAGTTCTTC. Encoded protein: CASNLAGVGEQFF. The chain couples TRBV12-3 or TRBV12-4 to TRBJ2-1, with 9 bases matching TRBD2. This CDR3 spans 13 amino acids.

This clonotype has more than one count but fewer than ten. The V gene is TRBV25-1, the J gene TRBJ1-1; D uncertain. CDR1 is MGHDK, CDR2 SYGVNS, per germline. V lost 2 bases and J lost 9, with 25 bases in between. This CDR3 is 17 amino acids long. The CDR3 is CASSEPATGNRASQAFF. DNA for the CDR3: TGTGCCAGCAGTGAACCCGCGACCGGGAACCGAGCGAGCCAAGCTTTCTTT.

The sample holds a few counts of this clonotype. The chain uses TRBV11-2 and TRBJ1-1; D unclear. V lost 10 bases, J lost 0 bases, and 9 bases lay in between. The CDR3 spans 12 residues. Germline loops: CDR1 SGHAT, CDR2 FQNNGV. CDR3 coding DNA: TGTGCCACGGGGAACATGAACACTGAAGCTTTCTTT. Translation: CATGNMNTEAFF.

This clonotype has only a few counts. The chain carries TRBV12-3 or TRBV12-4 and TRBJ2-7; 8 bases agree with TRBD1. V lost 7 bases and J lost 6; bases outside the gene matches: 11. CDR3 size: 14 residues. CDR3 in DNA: TGTGCCAGCACTACAAGACAGGGGTCTGGCGAGCAGTACTTC. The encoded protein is CASTTRQGSGEQYF.

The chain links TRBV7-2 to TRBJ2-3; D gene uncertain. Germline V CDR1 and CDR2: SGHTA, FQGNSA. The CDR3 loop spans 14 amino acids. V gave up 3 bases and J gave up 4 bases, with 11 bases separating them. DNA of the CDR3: TGTGCCAGCAGCTTCACAGTTCGGTCAGATACGCAGTATTTT. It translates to CASSFTVRSDTQYF.

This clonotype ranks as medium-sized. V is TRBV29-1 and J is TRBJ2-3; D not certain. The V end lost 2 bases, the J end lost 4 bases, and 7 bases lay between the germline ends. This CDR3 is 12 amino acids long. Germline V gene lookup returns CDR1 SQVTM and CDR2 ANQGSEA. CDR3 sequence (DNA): TGCAGCGTTGAACTAGTCGCAGATACGCAGTATTTT. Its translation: CSVELVADTQYF.

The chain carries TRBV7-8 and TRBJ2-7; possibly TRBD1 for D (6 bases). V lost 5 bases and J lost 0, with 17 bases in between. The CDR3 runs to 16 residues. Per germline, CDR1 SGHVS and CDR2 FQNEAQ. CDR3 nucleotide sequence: TGTGCCAGCAGCCTTCCACGGACAGTAAGCTCCTACGAGCAGTACTTC. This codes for CASSLPRTVSSYEQYF. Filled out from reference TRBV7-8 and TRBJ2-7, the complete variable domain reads GAGVSQSPRYKVAKRGQDVALRCDPISGHVSLFWYQQALGQGPEFLTYFQNEAQLDKSGLPSDRFFAERPEGSVSTLKIQRTQQEDSAVYLCASSLPRTVSSYEQYFGPGTRLTVT.

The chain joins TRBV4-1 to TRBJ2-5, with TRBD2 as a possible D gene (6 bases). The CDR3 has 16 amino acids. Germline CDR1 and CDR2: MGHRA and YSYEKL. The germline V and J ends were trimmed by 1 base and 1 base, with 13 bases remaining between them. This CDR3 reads CASSQGGLFLQETQYF. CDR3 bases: TGCGCCAGCAGCCAAGGGGGACTTTTCCTCCAAGAGACCCAGTACTTC.

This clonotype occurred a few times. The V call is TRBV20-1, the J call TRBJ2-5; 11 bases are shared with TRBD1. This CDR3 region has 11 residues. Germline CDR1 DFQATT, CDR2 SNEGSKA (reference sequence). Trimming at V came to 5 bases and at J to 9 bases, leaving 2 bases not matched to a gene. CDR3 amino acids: CSAGDRGAQYF. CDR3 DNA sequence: TGCAGTGCTGGGGACAGGGGGGCCCAGTACTTC.

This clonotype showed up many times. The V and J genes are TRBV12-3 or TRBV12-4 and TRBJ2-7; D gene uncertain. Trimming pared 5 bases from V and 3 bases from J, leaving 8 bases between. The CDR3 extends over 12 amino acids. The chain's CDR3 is CASSAGRYEQYF. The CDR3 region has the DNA TGTGCCAGCAGTGCCGGACGCTACGAGCAGTACTTC.

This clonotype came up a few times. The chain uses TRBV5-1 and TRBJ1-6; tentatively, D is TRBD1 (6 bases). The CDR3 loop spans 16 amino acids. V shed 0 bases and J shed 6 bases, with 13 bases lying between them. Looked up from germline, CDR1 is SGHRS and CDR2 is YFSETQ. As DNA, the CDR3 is TGCGCCAGCAGCTTGGCAGGGACAAGTCCTAATTCACCCCTCCACTTT. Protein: CASSLAGTSPNSPLHF.

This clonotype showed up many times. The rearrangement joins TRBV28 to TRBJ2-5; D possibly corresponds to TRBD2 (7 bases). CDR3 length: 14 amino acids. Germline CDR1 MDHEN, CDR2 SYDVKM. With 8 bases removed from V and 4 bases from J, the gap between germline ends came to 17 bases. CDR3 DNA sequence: TGTGCCAGCGGGGGGCCAGGGGAGGGAGAGACCCAGTACTTC. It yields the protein CASGGPGEGETQYF.

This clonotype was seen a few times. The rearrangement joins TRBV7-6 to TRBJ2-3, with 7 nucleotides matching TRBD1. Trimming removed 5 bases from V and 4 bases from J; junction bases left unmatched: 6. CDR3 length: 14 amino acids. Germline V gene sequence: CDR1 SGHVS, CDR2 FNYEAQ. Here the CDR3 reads CASSPLQGADTQYF. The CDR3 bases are TGTGCCAGCAGCCCCCTTCAGGGGGCAGATACGCAGTATTTT.

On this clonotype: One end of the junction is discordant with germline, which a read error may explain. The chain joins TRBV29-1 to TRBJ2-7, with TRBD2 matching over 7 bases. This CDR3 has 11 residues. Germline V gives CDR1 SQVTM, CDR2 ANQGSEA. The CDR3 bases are TGCAGCGTTCAGACGACTAGCTCGCAGACCTTC. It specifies CSVQTTSSQTF.

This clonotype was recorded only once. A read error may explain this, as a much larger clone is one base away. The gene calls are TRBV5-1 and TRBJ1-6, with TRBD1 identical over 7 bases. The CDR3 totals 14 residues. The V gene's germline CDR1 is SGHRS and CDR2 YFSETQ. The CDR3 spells CASSIDREDSPLDF. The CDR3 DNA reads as TGCGCCAGCAGCATCGACAGGGAAGATTCACCCCTCGACTTT.

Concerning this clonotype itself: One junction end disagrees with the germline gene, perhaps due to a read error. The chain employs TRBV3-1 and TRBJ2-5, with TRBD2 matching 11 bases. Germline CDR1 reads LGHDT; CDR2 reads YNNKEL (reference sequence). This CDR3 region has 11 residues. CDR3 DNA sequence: TGTGCCAGCAGCCAAGCTAGCGGGAGGTTCTTC. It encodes CASSQASGRFF.

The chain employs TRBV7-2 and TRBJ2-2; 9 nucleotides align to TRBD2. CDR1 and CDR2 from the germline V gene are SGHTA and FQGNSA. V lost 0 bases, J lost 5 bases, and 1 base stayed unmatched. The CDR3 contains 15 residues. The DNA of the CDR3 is TGTGCCAGCAGCTTAGCGCGGGGGGGTACCGGGGAGCTGTTTTTT. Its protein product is CASSLARGGTGELFF.

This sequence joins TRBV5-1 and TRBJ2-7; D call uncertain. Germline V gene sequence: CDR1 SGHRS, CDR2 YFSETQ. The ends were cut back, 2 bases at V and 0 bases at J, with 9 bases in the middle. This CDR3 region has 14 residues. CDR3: CASSFQPSSYEQYF. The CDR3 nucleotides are TGCGCCAGCAGCTTCCAACCGAGCTCCTACGAGCAGTACTTC. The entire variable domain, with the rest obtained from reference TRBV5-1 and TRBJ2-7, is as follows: KAGVTQTPRYLIKTRGQQVTLSCSPISGHRSVSWYQQTPGQGLQFLFEYFSETQRNKGNFPGRFSGRQFSNSRSEMNVSTLELGDSALYLCASSFQPSSYEQYFGPGTRLTVT.

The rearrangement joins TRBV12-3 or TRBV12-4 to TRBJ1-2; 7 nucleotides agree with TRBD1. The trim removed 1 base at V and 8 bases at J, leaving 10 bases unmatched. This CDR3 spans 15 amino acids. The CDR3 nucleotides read TGTGCCAGCAGTTTAGGGTTTAGACAGGGTGCGGGCTACACCTTC. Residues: CASSLGFRQGAGYTF.

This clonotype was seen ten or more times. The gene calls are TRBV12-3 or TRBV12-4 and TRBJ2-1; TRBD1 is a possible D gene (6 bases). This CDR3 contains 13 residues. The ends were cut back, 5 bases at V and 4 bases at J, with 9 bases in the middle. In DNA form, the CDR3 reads TGTGCCAGCAGTGGAACAGGGTACAATGAGCAGTTCTTC. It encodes CASSGTGYNEQFF.

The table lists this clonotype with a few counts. The CDR3 DNA reads as TGTGCCAGCAAAGACAGGGGGCGAATAACTGAAGCTTTCTTT. This encodes CASKDRGRITEAFF. V gene TRBV6-1 combines with J gene TRBJ1-1; 10 bases align to TRBD1. Germline-derived CDR1 and CDR2 are MNHNS and SASEGT. The CDR3 has 14 residues. After removal of 7 bases from V and 5 bases from J, the junction contained 7 bases not matched to a gene.

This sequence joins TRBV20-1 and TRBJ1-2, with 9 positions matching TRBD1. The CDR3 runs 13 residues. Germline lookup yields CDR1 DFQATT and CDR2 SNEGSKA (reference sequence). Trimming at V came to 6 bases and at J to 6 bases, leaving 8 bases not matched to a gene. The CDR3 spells CSAGGTGKDGYTF. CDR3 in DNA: TGCAGTGCCGGAGGGACAGGGAAGGATGGCTACACCTTC.

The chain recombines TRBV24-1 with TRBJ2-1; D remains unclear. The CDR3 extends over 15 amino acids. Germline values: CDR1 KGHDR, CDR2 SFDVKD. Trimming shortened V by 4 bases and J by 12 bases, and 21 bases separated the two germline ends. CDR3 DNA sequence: TGTGCCACCAGTGACCCTTCCCAGAACTGGAAGGGGCAGTTCTTC. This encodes CATSDPSQNWKGQFF.